These 9 T cell receptor beta chains share one sample of origin, sequenced in a study of blood T cell repertoires in COVID-19. Sequencing was performed with immunoSEQ multiplex PCR; in TCRdb, only in-frame clones are kept and a portion is missing. The table records approximately 450,000 clones, approximately 90% of them present only once. The sequencing input was PBMCs or T cells enriched from blood (not recorded which). These receptors all stem from a woman younger than 30 with acute COVID-19.

The chain joins TRBV7-8 to TRBJ2-7; D may be TRBD2 (9 bases). The CDR3 covers 19 residues. V was shortened by 1 base and J by 5 bases, with 27 bases between the two germline ends. Per the germline V gene, CDR1 is SGHVS and CDR2 is FQNEAQ. As DNA, the CDR3 is TGTGCCAGCAGCTTAGGCCCAGGGGGCGGTTATAGCGGGAGTCACGAGCAGTACTTC. This codes for CASSLGPGGGYSGSHEQYF.

This clone has more than one count but fewer than ten. The J gene is TRBJ2-2, the V gene TRBV9, with 14 positions matching TRBD2. V dropped 0 bases and J dropped 8; count of bases not matched to a gene: 3. Germline V lookup: CDR1 SGDLS, CDR2 YYNGEE. The CDR3 loop spans 16 amino acids. The CDR3 region is CASSVGLAGGQGELFF. In nucleotides, the CDR3 is TGTGCCAGCAGCGTAGGACTAGCGGGAGGGCAGGGGGAGCTGTTTTTT.

This clone was observed a few times. This rearrangement joins TRBV11-3 to TRBJ2-7; D is possibly TRBD2 (6 bases). V was shortened by 2 bases and J by 2 bases, with 13 bases between the two germline ends. CDR1 and CDR2 from the germline V gene are SGHNT and YENEEA. There are 15 residues in the CDR3. The CDR3 nucleotides read TGTGCCAGCAGCTTATCGGGCGGGGTGCCCTACGAGCAGTACTTC. This gives the protein CASSLSGGVPYEQYF.

The chain carries TRBV23-1 and TRBJ2-7; 8 bases are shared with TRBD1. TRBV23-1 has ORF status, its function being uncertain. The CDR3 length is 14 residues. J lost 5 bases, V lost 4 bases, and 7 bases had no gene match. The CDR3 region is CASSRWDRLHEQYF. The DNA of the CDR3 is TGCGCCAGCAGTCGGTGGGACAGGCTTCACGAGCAGTACTTC.

This clone was recorded a few times. J is TRBJ2-4 and V is TRBV29-1, with 7 bases identical to TRBD2. The germline CDR1 and CDR2 sequences are SQVTM and ANQGSEA. The CDR3 length is 13 residues. The junction had 8 bases not matched to a gene; V was cut back by 5 bases and J by 7 bases. The CDR3 coding sequence is TGCAGCGTTCTGCCGGGAGGAGGTAACATTCAGTACTTC. This encodes CSVLPGGGNIQYF.

This clone has just a few counts. The chain combines TRBV27 with TRBJ2-3; weak D call: TRBD2 (5 bases). Germline CDR1 reads MNHEY; CDR2 reads SMNVEV (reference sequence). With 2 bases removed from V and 1 base from J, the gap between germline ends came to 10 bases. The CDR3 runs to 15 residues. DNA of the CDR3: TGTGCCAGCAGTTTAGGGTTGGGAGGCACAGATACGCAGTATTTT. Translation gives CASSLGLGGTDTQYF.

The gene calls are TRBV5-6 and TRBJ2-2; 11 nucleotides agree with TRBD1. This CDR3 has 15 amino acids. CDR1 SGHDT and CDR2 YYEEEE come from the germline V gene. Trimming at V came to 7 bases and at J to 7 bases, leaving 9 bases not matched to a gene. Written as DNA, the CDR3 is TGTGCCAGCCGACCGGGACAGGGGGAGATCGGGGAGCTGTTTTTT. Encoded protein: CASRPGQGEIGELFF.

The chain recombines TRBV3-1 (or the pseudogene TRBV3-2) with TRBJ1-2, with 8 bases aligning to TRBD1. There are 14 residues in the CDR3. After removal of 2 bases from V and 3 bases from J, the junction contained 2 bases not matched to a gene. From germline, CDR1 is LGHDT and CDR2 YNNKEL (reference sequence). In nucleotides, the CDR3 is TGTGCCAGCAGCCAATTACAGGGGGACTATGGCTACACCTTC. This gives the protein CASSQLQGDYGYTF.

In its sample, this clone was seen a few times. The V gene is TRBV5-1, the J gene TRBJ1-6; D is uncertain. Germline CDR1 and CDR2: SGHRS and YFSETQ. Between the trimmed V and J ends, which lost 4 bases and 7 bases, there was a span of 21 bases. This CDR3 spans 17 amino acids. DNA for the CDR3: TGCGCCAGCAGCGCGACCCACACCAGCAAAGCGAATTCACCCCTCCACTTT. It encodes CASSATHTSKANSPLHF. Variable domain in full (rest from reference TRBV5-1 and TRBJ1-6): KAGVTQTPRYLIKTRGQQVTLSCSPISGHRSVSWYQQTPGQGLQFLFEYFSETQRNKGNFPGRFSGRQFSNSRSEMNVSTLELGDSALYLCASSATHTSKANSPLHFGNGTRLTVT.